This TCR beta chain was documented in a study of blood T cells in healthy people across ages. The study's findings and limits: Aged donors had fewer naive CD4+ cells and lower diversity than long-lived donors.

Turning to this clonotype: Its specificity is not known.

A J-beta primer mix and a sample-barcoded 5' primer were used in a second PCR of roughly 6 to 11 cycles. TCRdb ran MiXCR on the 5' RACE reads and lists one entry per CDR3 protein. The sample yields 1.8 million or so distinct CDR3 sequences, about 39% seen once. Trimming at V came to 5 bases and at J to 11 bases, leaving 18 bases not matched to a gene. The CDR3 runs 17 residues. Germline V gene lookup returns CDR1 SGHVS and CDR2 FNYEAQ. Sample donors were healthy Caucasian individuals that came from Russia, aged 6 to 90. V and J are TRBV7-6 and TRBJ2-6; 7 bases map to TRBD1. Sequencing was carried out using blood. The sequence came from a human donor in good health. The chain's CDR3 is CASSPRPDRVVSDVLTF. DNA for the CDR3: TGTGCCAGCAGCCCGCGCCCTGACAGGGTGGTTAGCGACGTCCTGACTTTC.